These 12 T cell receptor beta chains share one sample of origin, sequenced in a study of blood T cell repertoires in COVID-19. Repertoires were generated with immunoSEQ multiplex PCR, while TCRdb's copy carries only in-frame clones and drops some. The sample has 180,000 or so clones; around 84% are singletons. Sample: PBMCs or T cells enriched from blood (not recorded which). These receptors came from a man in his fifties who had recovered from COVID-19.

This clone was detected only once. The genes are TRBV9 and TRBJ1-2; D perhaps matches TRBD1 (5 bases). Trimming removed 0 bases at V and 1 base at J, with 13 bases between. There are 16 residues in the CDR3. CDR1 and CDR2 (germline): SGDLS, YYNGEE. The CDR3 spells CASSVAPDSLNYGYTF. CDR3 DNA: TGTGCCAGCAGCGTAGCTCCTGACAGCCTTAACTATGGCTACACCTTC. Using reference TRBV9 and TRBJ1-2 for the parts outside the CDR3, the full variable domain is DSGVTQTPKHLITATGQRVTLRCSPRSGDLSVYWYQQSLDQGLQFLIQYYNGEERAKGNILERFSAQQFPDLHSELNLSSLELGDSALYFCASSVAPDSLNYGYTFGSGTRLTVV.

V is TRBV13 and J is TRBJ1-1; possible D gene TRBD1, 6 bases. V lost 3 bases, J lost 2 bases, and 16 bases lay in between. The CDR3 extends over 16 amino acids. In germline, CDR1 is PRHDT, CDR2 FYEKMQ (reference sequence). The CDR3, as DNA: TGTGCCAGCAGCTTGGGGCAGGGGCGGAGAAACACTGAAGCTTTCTTT. Translating gives CASSLGQGRRNTEAFF.

This clone has only a few counts. This chain joins TRBV6-1 and TRBJ2-1; 11 bases are shared with TRBD2. CDR1 and CDR2 from the germline V gene are MNHNS and SASEGT. This CDR3 has 16 residues. V dropped 0 bases and J dropped 2; count of bases not matched to a gene: 0. For the CDR3, the DNA is TGTGCCAGCAGTGAAGCTAGCGGGGGGGCCTACAATGAGCAGTTCTTC. It yields the protein CASSEASGGAYNEQFF.

The J gene is TRBJ1-1, the V gene TRBV3-1 (or the pseudogene TRBV3-2); 7 bases map to TRBD1. This CDR3 contains 17 residues. Germline V gene lookup returns CDR1 LGHDT and CDR2 YNNKEL (reference sequence). V was clipped by 4 bases and J by 2 bases; unmatched bases: 13. CDR3: CASSRHTGAVVNTEAFF. CDR3 sequence (DNA): TGTGCCAGCAGCCGACATACAGGGGCAGTTGTAAACACTGAAGCTTTCTTT.

This chain links TRBV5-1 with TRBJ2-3, with 10 positions matching TRBD1. Germline CDR1 reads SGHRS; CDR2 reads YFSETQ. The V and J ends lost 3 bases and 3 bases, in that order; junction bases with no gene match: 7. CDR3 length: 16 residues. As DNA, the CDR3 is TGCGCCAGCAGCTATGCCGGGACAGGGGTGACAGATACGCAGTATTTT. The encoded protein is CASSYAGTGVTDTQYF.

The rearrangement joins TRBV5-1 to TRBJ1-1; maybe TRBD1 (5 bases). The germline CDR1 and CDR2 sequences are SGHRS and YFSETQ. Trimming removed 2 bases at V and 4 bases at J, with 12 bases between. The CDR3 consists of 14 residues. The CDR3 region is CASSLLRQTTEAFF. In DNA, the CDR3 is TGCGCCAGCAGCTTATTACGACAGACCACTGAAGCTTTCTTT.

As DNA, the CDR3 is TGTGCCAGCAGCCACCGGGAGGGAAACACTGAAGCTTTCTTT. Its translation is CASSHREGNTEAFF. The V call is TRBV7-9, the J call TRBJ1-1; D call uncertain. Germline V lookup: CDR1 SEHNR, CDR2 FQNEAQ (reference sequence). The V end was cut by 5 bases, the J end by 2 bases, with 12 bases between. There are 14 residues in the CDR3. Full variable domain (rest looked up from reference TRBV7-9 and TRBJ1-1): DTGVSQNPRHKITKRGQNVTFRCDPISEHNRLYWYRQTLGQGPEFLTYFQNEAQLEKSRLLSDRFSAERPKGSFSTLEIQRTEQGDSAMYLCASSHREGNTEAFFGQGTRLTVV.

This clone has more than one count but fewer than ten. The V gene is TRBV6-6, the J gene TRBJ1-2; 12 nucleotides align to TRBD1. The CDR3 spans 15 residues. Germline assignment: CDR1 MNHNY and CDR2 SVGAGI (reference sequence). The V gene end was trimmed by 5 bases and the J gene end by 4 bases; junction bases not matched to a gene: 5. This CDR3 is CASSRPGQGAYGYTF. The CDR3 nucleotides are TGTGCCAGCAGTAGACCGGGACAGGGGGCCTATGGCTACACCTTC.

The chain links TRBV18 to TRBJ1-4; D is unclear. The CDR3 is 13 amino acids. CDR1 KGHSH and CDR2 LQKENI come from the germline V gene. V was trimmed by 5 bases and J by 2 bases, leaving 6 bases between them. For the CDR3, the DNA is TGTGCCAGCTCAGAGCGGACTAATGAAAAACTGTTTTTT. Protein sequence: CASSERTNEKLFF.

The rearrangement uses TRBV19 and TRBJ1-5, with D perhaps TRBD1 (6 bases). CDR3 length: 15 amino acids. The germline V gene has CDR1 LNHDA and CDR2 SQIVND (reference sequence). V gave up 7 bases and J gave up 3 bases, with 16 bases separating them. The CDR3: CASTLEGGSNQPQHF. For the CDR3, the DNA is TGTGCCAGTACCTTGGAGGGGGGGTCCAATCAGCCCCAGCATTTT.

The chain's CDR3 is CASSLRAGGTGIDEQYF. CDR3 nucleotide sequence: TGTGCCAGCAGCTTAAGGGCCGGAGGGACAGGGATAGACGAGCAGTACTTC. The chain joins TRBV7-9 to TRBJ2-7; 9 bases are shared with TRBD1. With V trimmed by 2 bases and J by 5 bases, 13 bases remained unmatched. There are 17 residues in the CDR3. From germline, CDR1 is SEHNR and CDR2 FQNEAQ (reference sequence).

The chain uses TRBV6-5 and TRBJ2-5; TRBD2 is a possible D gene (6 bases). The CDR3 totals 15 residues. Germline CDR1 reads MNHEY; CDR2 reads SVGAGI. Trimming cost V 2 bases and J 4 bases, with 14 bases left between them. CDR3 DNA sequence: TGTGCCAGCAGTTACGCGGGGAGTAGGGCAGAGACCCAGTACTTC. Protein: CASSYAGSRAETQYF.